This T cell receptor beta chain was captured by sequencing in a study of radiation and T cells in renal cell carcinoma. Sequencing used immunoSEQ multiplex PCR; TCRdb keeps in-frame clones, though not all of them. The sample has approximately 12,000 clones, roughly 65% seen once. Specified treatment: treatment-naive control, cytoreductive nephrectomy. This TCR came from a woman aged 80 or older with renal cell carcinoma. The input for sequencing was tumor tissue, taken from a patient whose treatment was nephrectomy without radiotherapy.

The CDR3 protein is CASSIGPDRPYEQYF. In nucleotides, the CDR3 is TGTGCCAGTAGTATAGGCCCGGACAGGCCCTACGAGCAGTACTTC. This chain connects TRBV19 to TRBJ2-7, with 7 positions matching TRBD1. The CDR3 runs 15 residues. J gave up 2 bases and V 1 base, and 5 bases lay outside the gene matches. Germline CDR1 is LNHDA and CDR2 is SQIVND (reference sequence). Based on the CDR3 plus reference TRBV19 and TRBJ2-7, the full variable domain is DGGITQSPKYLFRKEGQNVTLSCEQNLNHDAMYWYRQDPGQGLRLIYYSQIVNDFQKGDIAEGYSVSREKKESFPLTVTSAQKNPTAFYLCASSIGPDRPYEQYFGPGTRLTVT.